This T cell receptor beta chain was sequenced in a study of cytotoxic CD8 clonotypes in ibrutinib-treated CLL (dated by TCRdb to the early 2020s). The study in broad terms: The cohort was composed of some ten relapsed/refractory and about 16 treatment-naive patients; IGHV unmutated status was identified in approximately 17 patients. On average, each sample had about 260,000 productive templates and roughly 95,000 productive rearrangements. Response samples were taken after a median of roughly 12 months on treatment, ranging from about 6 to 40 months. Of the roughly 90 people in the trial, approximately 24 had longitudinal samples available. Responses were partial in around 25 patients and complete in 2; after median approximately 69 months follow-up, roughly 14 stayed in remission and approximately 12 progressed. Cryopreserved peripheral blood mononuclear cells were collected at three points: before therapy, at response, and at either sustained remission or disease progression. All remission and progressive disease samples were collected while patients were still receiving ibrutinib. General conclusions and limits of the study: Baseline clonality exceeded that of age-matched healthy donors and correlated strongly with circulating CD8+ T-cell counts. An increase in clonality was observed at ibrutinib response, with clonality remaining stable during sustained remission and falling back toward baseline at progression. Public clonotypes were found to be uncommon and were observed to contract or remain stable during treatment; the increase in clonality was shown to reflect expansion of private clonotypes at ibrutinib response. Sampling times were not matched between patients in sustained remission and patients whose disease was progressing, and lymph node repertoires were not examined.

Regarding this clone: Its antigen is not yet known. It has no much larger one-base neighbor in the sample; base qualities were not kept.

A MiSeq instrument was used for deep resolution sequencing, which targeted depths ranging from 1 in 1 million up to 1 in 200,000 T cells, with coverage averaging 10x for each clonotype. The immunoSEQ hsTCRB Kit was used to generate the TCR beta libraries. Processing in the source paper ran as follows. The data were analyzed with ImmunoSEQ Analyzer and ImmunoSEQ Data Assistant, and V, D and J gene assignments followed IMGT definitions. Clonality, which ranges from 0 to 1, was calculated by subtracting the normalized Shannon entropy of productive rearrangement frequencies from one. Public clonotype analysis was restricted to overrepresented clonotypes comprising at least 0.05% of each patient's repertoire. Roughly 12 age-matched healthy donor repertoires from immuneACCESS were used as controls for clonality. Drawn from immuneACCESS, this table holds only the in-frame rearrangements with V and J called that TCRdb kept. Clones are partly lost; checked studies trace under half to an unresolved V gene and leave the rest unexplained. V and J calls and clone size are given by that table; D and trimming were obtained from the DNA. In this sample the table shows about 120,000 clones, approximately 58% of which occur a single time. Under 45% of the sample belongs to the ten largest clones.

Per the publication, the time point label means: approximately 2 years on ibrutinib. For TCR beta library preparation, around 1.8 micrograms of genomic DNA were extracted from the cryopreserved PBMCs. Longitudinal blood samples from CLL patients on ibrutinib monotherapy underwent high-throughput TCR beta sequencing. The patients were enrolled in a single-center, open-label phase 2 trial of ibrutinib monotherapy. The clonotype comes from a human donor with chronic lymphocytic leukemia. The source material was PBMCs, sampled after 24 months of ibrutinib treatment.

The CDR3 amino acid sequence is: CASSSTGGENSPLHF. The sequenced DNA is TGCGCCAGCAGCTCTACAGGGGGCGAGAATTCACCCCTCCACTTT. The chain links TRBV5-1 with TRBJ1-6; TRBD1 lines up with 9 middle nucleotides. As encoded in the germline V gene, CDR1 is SGHRS while CDR2 is YFSETQ. The CDR3 goes from the cysteine to the phenylalanine over 15 residues. Here the CDR3 DNA is all that survives: 45 bases in frame from base 1. From V the trimming removes 3 bases and from J it removes 7 bases, while the gene matches leave 5 bases of the junction unaccounted for.